The TCR beta chain described here comes from a study of blood T cell repertoires in COVID-19. Turning to the study itself: Both acute and convalescent COVID-19 samples were obtained from the United States, Italy and Spain.

Study members were between roughly 18 and 89 years old and lived in some 22 US regions. Self-reported history from a screening survey and questionnaire set each donor's cohort. J lost 4 bases, V lost 2 bases, and 5 bases had no gene match. Germline CDR1 is SGHDT and CDR2 is YYEEEE. CDR3 length: 14 amino acids. The table came from immunoSEQ multiplex PCR; TCRdb's copy has only in-frame clones and leaves some out. This table has 150,000 to 200,000 clones, roughly 85% appearing once. The specimen was PBMCs or T cells enriched from blood (not recorded which). The TCR originated in a woman aged 18 to 35 who had recovered from COVID-19. The chain has TRBV5-6 and TRBJ1-1; 7 nucleotides agree with TRBD1. The DNA of the CDR3 is TGTGCCAGCAGCTTACAGGGGTCGCTCACTGAAGCTTTCTTT. Protein product: CASSLQGSLTEAFF.